Listed here are 32 T cell receptor beta chains from one sample, sequenced in a study of shared clonotypes between healthy human individuals. The assay was immunoSEQ multiplex PCR, and TCRdb's table has in-frame clones only and misses some. The data contain about 2,500,000 clones, approximately 90% of them singletons. Sequenced input: naive CD4+ T cells sorted from blood. Sample subset: CD45RA+ positively selected. These receptors all stem from a young man in good health.

The gene calls are TRBV28 and TRBJ1-2; no definite D call. CDR3 size: 14 residues. Trimming removed 5 bases from V and 4 bases from J, with 14 bases in between. CDR1 is MDHEN and CDR2 is SYDVKM in the germline V gene. CDR3 bases: TGTGCCAGCAGTCCCCCCCGTGTTCCCTATGGCTACACCTTC. It is translated as CASSPPRVPYGYTF.

The J gene is TRBJ2-5, the V gene TRBV5-1, with 9 bases matching TRBD2. This CDR3 is built from 15 residues. The germline CDR1 and CDR2 sequences are SGHRS and YFSETQ. J gave up 9 bases and V 2 bases, and 11 bases lay outside the gene matches. Written as DNA, the CDR3 is TGCGCCAGCAGCTTTGGCAGCGGGGGGCCCGAGGCCCAGTACTTC. Amino acid sequence: CASSFGSGGPEAQYF.

Only one count was recorded for this clone. The genes are TRBV10-2 and TRBJ2-5; D possibly corresponds to TRBD2 (6 bases). The CDR3 sequence is 14 residues long. The germline V gene encodes CDR1 WSHSY and CDR2 SAAADI. Trimming pared 3 bases from V and 3 bases from J, leaving 11 bases between. The CDR3: CASSDRLGKETQYF. In DNA, the CDR3 is TGCGCCAGCAGTGATCGACTAGGGAAAGAGACCCAGTACTTC.

V is TRBV19 and J is TRBJ1-5, with 7 bases aligning to TRBD1. The germline gives CDR1 LNHDA, CDR2 SQIVND (reference sequence). V lost 8 bases, J lost 0 bases, and 10 bases stayed unmatched. This CDR3 comprises 16 residues. The CDR3 nucleotides read TGTGCCAGTGGGGGGGGGACAGTCAATAGCAATCAGCCCCAGCATTTT. Translation: CASGGGTVNSNQPQHF.

This sequence joins TRBV5-4 and TRBJ1-6; unclear D gene. CDR3 length: 17 residues. Per the germline V gene, CDR1 is SGHNT and CDR2 is YYREEE (reference sequence). V lost 4 bases, J lost 0 bases, and 14 bases lay in between. CDR3 sequence reads: CASSPRQSDSYNSPLHF. CDR3 in DNA: TGTGCCAGCAGCCCCCGGCAGTCCGACTCCTATAATTCACCCCTCCACTTT. Full variable domain (remainder filled in from reference TRBV5-4 and TRBJ1-6): ETGVTQSPTHLIKTRGQQVTLRCSSQSGHNTVSWYQQALGQGPQFIFQYYREEENGRGNFPPRFSGLQFPNYSSELNVNALELDDSALYLCASSPRQSDSYNSPLHFGNGTRLTVT.

The V and J genes are TRBV5-6 and TRBJ2-1; D may be TRBD1 (5 bases). Trimming removed 5 bases from V and 2 bases from J, with 14 bases in between. The CDR3 spans 15 residues. Germline values: CDR1 SGHDT, CDR2 YYEEEE. The CDR3 DNA sequence: TGTGCCAGCAGGCCTCCTACAGGAGCCTACAATGAGCAGTTCTTC. It specifies CASRPPTGAYNEQFF.

The chain recombines TRBV18 with TRBJ2-7; possibly TRBD2 for D (6 bases). There are 14 residues in the CDR3. Germline lookup yields CDR1 KGHSH and CDR2 LQKENI. The V and J ends lost 4 bases and 0 bases respectively, with 10 bases between them. CDR3 in DNA: TGTGCCAGCTCACTACAGACTAGCTCCTACGAGCAGTACTTC. It is translated as CASSLQTSSYEQYF.

CDR3 residues: CASSEYLIPQTGTGELFF. CDR3 bases: TGTGCCAGCAGTGAATACCTTATCCCCCAGACAGGCACCGGGGAGCTGTTTTTT. The chain uses TRBV6-1 and TRBJ2-2; tentatively, D is TRBD1 (6 bases). V was trimmed by 2 bases and J by 4 bases, leaving 20 bases between them. From germline, CDR1 is MNHNS and CDR2 SASEGT. The CDR3 runs 18 residues.

The rearrangement links TRBV28 to TRBJ1-5; possible D gene TRBD1, 6 bases. Trimming took off 5 bases at V and 4 bases at J, with 15 bases between the two ends. The CDR3 runs to 15 residues. CDR1 and CDR2 from the germline V gene are MDHEN and SYDVKM. The CDR3 coding sequence is TGTGCCAGCAGTGACTACAGGGAGGGTAATCAGCCCCAGCATTTT. Its translation: CASSDYREGNQPQHF.

Comment on this clone: The same CDR3 arises from other DNA sequences in this sample as well. This rearrangement joins TRBV5-4 to TRBJ1-1; no clear D. The V end was cut by 0 bases, the J end by 1 base, with 7 bases between. The CDR3 covers 14 residues. Germline V gene lookup returns CDR1 SGHNT and CDR2 YYREEE (reference sequence). CDR3 coding DNA: TGTGCCAGCAGCTTGGACAGATGGAACACTGAAGCTTTCTTT. This translates into CASSLDRWNTEAFF.

As regards this clone: Other DNA sequences in this sample translate to the same CDR3. The chain recombines TRBV29-1 with TRBJ2-7, with TRBD1 matching 8 bases. J was trimmed by 3 bases and V by 6 bases; bases with no gene match: 4. CDR1 is SQVTM, CDR2 ANQGSEA, per germline. There are 12 residues in the CDR3. The CDR3, as DNA: TGCAGCGTAGGACAGGGAGGCTACGAGCAGTACTTC. It codes for CSVGQGGYEQYF.

This chain connects TRBV7-9 to TRBJ2-5; 7 nucleotides match TRBD2. Germline lookup yields CDR1 SEHNR and CDR2 FQNEAQ (reference sequence). The junction had 11 bases not matched to a gene; V was cut back by 5 bases and J by 5 bases. This CDR3 comprises 15 residues. CDR3 protein: CASSLRAGTAETQYF. The CDR3 DNA is TGTGCCAGCAGCCTCAGAGCGGGGACCGCGGAGACCCAGTACTTC. The entire variable domain, with the rest obtained from reference TRBV7-9 and TRBJ2-5, is as follows: DTGVSQNPRHKITKRGQNVTFRCDPISEHNRLYWYRQTLGQGPEFLTYFQNEAQLEKSRLLSDRFSAERPKGSFSTLEIQRTEQGDSAMYLCASSLRAGTAETQYFGPGTRLLVL.

This chain joins TRBV13 and TRBJ2-3; 11 nucleotides line up with TRBD2. The CDR3 covers 18 residues. CDR1 is PRHDT, CDR2 FYEKMQ, per germline (reference sequence). Trimming cost V 4 bases and J 1 base; bases outside gene matches: 10. The CDR3 coding sequence is TGTGCCAGCAGCTCAAGACTAGCGGGATTAGGAGGCACAGATACGCAGTATTTT. Translation gives CASSSRLAGLGGTDTQYF.

The chain carries TRBV7-2 and TRBJ2-2, with TRBD1 matching over 7 bases. Losses at the gene ends were 1 base for V and 3 bases for J; bases not matched to a gene: 2. Per germline, CDR1 SGHTA and CDR2 FQGNSA. This CDR3 has 15 amino acids. The DNA for the CDR3 is TGTGCCAGCAGCTTAGTTCAGGGGGACACCGGGGAGCTGTTTTTT. Its translation: CASSLVQGDTGELFF.

The V gene is TRBV4-3, the J gene TRBJ2-1, with D perhaps TRBD2 (5 bases). Germline V gives CDR1 LGHNA, CDR2 YSLEER. Trimming removed 0 bases from V and 9 bases from J, with 18 bases in between. The CDR3 runs 16 residues. The CDR3 bases are TGCGCCAGCAGCCAAGACCCAGGACTGCTGTATGGTGAGCAGTTCTTC. Protein sequence: CASSQDPGLLYGEQFF.

In this sample, this clone turned up once. The chain has TRBV9 and TRBJ2-3; TRBD2 is a possible D gene (5 bases). The germline CDR1 and CDR2 sequences are SGDLS and YYNGEE. The CDR3 totals 16 residues. The ends were cut back, 0 bases at V and 2 bases at J, with 13 bases in the middle. The CDR3 DNA is TGTGCCAGCAGCGTAGATGGACTTCTACCCACAGATACGCAGTATTTT. Its translation: CASSVDGLLPTDTQYF.

The chain links TRBV9 to TRBJ2-6, with 8 bases that match TRBD1. Germline V CDR1 and CDR2: SGDLS, YYNGEE. The ends lost 4 bases at V and 4 bases at J; junction bases unmatched: 13. The CDR3 spans 18 residues. The chain's CDR3 is CASSPRQGASLGANVLTF. The CDR3 DNA is TGTGCCAGCAGCCCCCGGCAGGGGGCATCGTTAGGGGCCAACGTCCTGACTTTC. Filled out from reference TRBV9 and TRBJ2-6, the complete variable domain reads DSGVTQTPKHLITATGQRVTLRCSPRSGDLSVYWYQQSLDQGLQFLIQYYNGEERAKGNILERFSAQQFPDLHSELNLSSLELGDSALYFCASSPRQGASLGANVLTFGAGSRLTVL.

This chain uses TRBV10-3 with TRBJ2-7; 8 bases fit TRBD1. The V segment lost 5 bases and the J segment 3 bases; nucleotides outside the gene matches: 9. There are 15 residues in the CDR3. Germline CDR1 ENHRY, CDR2 SYGVKD. CDR3 sequence (DNA): TGTGCCATCAGTCCCTCGACAGGGGCCTACTACGAGCAGTACTTC. Translation gives CAISPSTGAYYEQYF.

J is TRBJ2-7 and V is TRBV30; D is possibly TRBD1 (6 bases). The CDR3 is 13 residues long. In germline, CDR1 is GTSNPN, CDR2 SVGIG (reference sequence). V dropped 5 bases and J dropped 2 bases, with 13 bases sitting between them. The CDR3 DNA sequence: TGTGCCTGGTCATCAGGGGCGGCCTACGAGCAGTACTTC. Amino acids: CAWSSGAAYEQYF.

The chain has TRBV29-1 and TRBJ1-1; tentatively, D is TRBD1 (5 bases). V shed 6 bases and J shed 0 bases, with 11 bases lying between them. The CDR3 consists of 13 residues. Germline V gives CDR1 SQVTM, CDR2 ANQGSEA. The CDR3 spells CSVPGIMNTEAFF. The CDR3 region has the DNA TGCAGCGTACCAGGGATCATGAACACTGAAGCTTTCTTT. The full variable domain, its missing parts supplied by reference TRBV29-1 and TRBJ1-1, is SAVISQKPSRDICQRGTSLTIQCQVDSQVTMMFWYRQQPGQSLTLIATANQGSEATYESGFVIDKFPISRPNLTFSTLTVSNMSPEDSSIYLCSVPGIMNTEAFFGQGTRLTVV.

The rearrangement joins TRBV5-6 to TRBJ2-7, with TRBD1 matching over 7 bases. This CDR3 comprises 19 residues. CDR1 is SGHDT, CDR2 YYEEEE, per germline. V was clipped by 4 bases and J by 0 bases; unmatched bases: 19. The CDR3 here is CASSRTDRETSYFSYEQYF. As DNA, the CDR3 is TGTGCCAGCAGCCGCACCGACAGGGAAACCTCGTATTTCTCCTACGAGCAGTACTTC.

The chain couples TRBV27 to TRBJ2-3, with 13 nucleotides matching TRBD2. CDR3 length: 17 residues. Unmatched junction bases numbered 15, after V lost 7 bases and J lost 8 bases. Germline-derived CDR1 and CDR2 are MNHEY and SMNVEV (reference sequence). The CDR3 nucleotides read TGTGCCAGCAAACATGGACTAGCGGGGGTATCGGAGACTACGCAGTATTTT. As protein: CASKHGLAGVSETTQYF.

This sequence joins TRBV19 and TRBJ2-1; 16 positions match TRBD2. Trimming cost V 0 bases and J 2 bases; bases outside gene matches: 10. The CDR3 spans 21 residues. Germline CDR1 and CDR2: LNHDA and SQIVND (reference sequence). The CDR3 here is CASSIDTPIGTSGGAYNEQFF. For the CDR3, the DNA is TGTGCCAGTAGTATAGATACCCCCATCGGGACTAGCGGGGGGGCCTACAATGAGCAGTTCTTC.

This rearrangement joins TRBV29-1 to TRBJ2-3, with 7 bases matching TRBD2. The V and J ends lost 5 bases and 6 bases, in that order; junction bases with no gene match: 14. Germline V gene data show CDR1 as SQVTM and CDR2 as ANQGSEA. This CDR3 spans 15 amino acids. CDR3 amino acids: CSVQNRLATMDTQYF. The CDR3 nucleotides are TGCAGCGTTCAAAACAGACTAGCAACTATGGATACGCAGTATTTT.

The chain recombines TRBV7-2 with TRBJ2-5, with D possibly TRBD1 on 5 matching bases. CDR1 SGHTA and CDR2 FQGNSA come from the germline V gene. Trimming took 5 bases from V and 5 from J, leaving 15 bases between them. The CDR3 extends over 14 amino acids. The CDR3, as DNA: TGTGCCAGCAGCATCAGGGTTTTGTTGGAGACCCAGTACTTC. It translates to CASSIRVLLETQYF.

The chain has TRBV7-2 and TRBJ1-2; TRBD1 matches 9 bases. Germline V lookup: CDR1 SGHTA, CDR2 FQGNSA. The V and J ends lost 1 base and 1 base, in that order; junction bases with no gene match: 7. The CDR3 covers 17 residues. The CDR3 reads CASSLDAGTGSNYGYTF. The CDR3 coding sequence is TGTGCCAGCAGCTTAGATGCCGGGACAGGGAGTAACTATGGCTACACCTTC.

The rearrangement joins TRBV6-6 to TRBJ2-4; D is unclear. Trimming took 8 bases from V and 0 from J, leaving 8 bases between them. CDR1 and CDR2 from the germline V gene are MNHNY and SVGAGI (reference sequence). The length of the CDR3 is 13 residues. CDR3 amino acids: CASPDIAKNIQYF. The CDR3 nucleotides are TGTGCCAGCCCAGATATAGCCAAAAACATTCAGTACTTC.

The chain is built from TRBV5-1 and TRBJ2-7; 7 bases are shared with TRBD1. The junction had 3 bases not matched to a gene; V was cut back by 1 base and J by 2 bases. The CDR3 is made up of 14 amino acids. Germline V gene lookup returns CDR1 SGHRS and CDR2 YFSETQ. CDR3 DNA: TGCGCCAGCAGCTTGACAGGGGATGCCTACGAGCAGTACTTC. Translated: CASSLTGDAYEQYF. Full variable domain (outside the CDR3, taken from reference TRBV5-1 and TRBJ2-7): KAGVTQTPRYLIKTRGQQVTLSCSPISGHRSVSWYQQTPGQGLQFLFEYFSETQRNKGNFPGRFSGRQFSNSRSEMNVSTLELGDSALYLCASSLTGDAYEQYFGPGTRLTVT.

The rearrangement links TRBV5-4 to TRBJ1-1, with TRBD1 matching over 10 bases. The junction had 11 bases not matched to a gene; V was cut back by 5 bases and J by 4 bases. CDR3 length equals 16 residues. Germline CDR1 reads SGHNT; CDR2 reads YYREEE (reference sequence). CDR3 DNA: TGTGCCAGCAGGCGGGATCCGGGACAGGGGACCACTGAAGCTTTCTTT. Translated: CASRRDPGQGTTEAFF.

DNA for the CDR3: TGTGCCAGCAGCTTAGGTGGGGTTGACACCCGTTGGTCCTACAATGAGCAGTTCTTC. Its protein is CASSLGGVDTRWSYNEQFF. V usage is TRBV11-3 and J usage is TRBJ2-1; D remains unclear. V dropped 1 base and J dropped 1 base, with 20 bases sitting between them. CDR1 and CDR2 (germline): SGHNT, YENEEA. This CDR3 has 19 amino acids.

The rearrangement links TRBV6-1 to TRBJ1-1; the match to TRBD1 covers 7 bases. This CDR3 has 15 amino acids. J was trimmed by 2 bases and V by 5 bases; bases with no gene match: 8. Germline V gene sequence: CDR1 MNHNS, CDR2 SASEGT. The CDR3 nucleotides are TGTGCCAGCAGTCTGACAGGGACGCTTAACACTGAAGCTTTCTTT. Translating it yields CASSLTGTLNTEAFF.

This clone was observed once. The genes are TRBV5-1 and TRBJ1-1; no reliable D call. V lost 1 base and J 0 bases, leaving 13 bases between the germline ends. From germline, CDR1 is SGHRS and CDR2 YFSETQ. The CDR3 extends over 16 amino acids. The CDR3 sequence is CASSLPGPALNTEAFF. The CDR3 DNA sequence: TGCGCCAGCAGCTTGCCAGGTCCTGCCTTGAACACTGAAGCTTTCTTT.